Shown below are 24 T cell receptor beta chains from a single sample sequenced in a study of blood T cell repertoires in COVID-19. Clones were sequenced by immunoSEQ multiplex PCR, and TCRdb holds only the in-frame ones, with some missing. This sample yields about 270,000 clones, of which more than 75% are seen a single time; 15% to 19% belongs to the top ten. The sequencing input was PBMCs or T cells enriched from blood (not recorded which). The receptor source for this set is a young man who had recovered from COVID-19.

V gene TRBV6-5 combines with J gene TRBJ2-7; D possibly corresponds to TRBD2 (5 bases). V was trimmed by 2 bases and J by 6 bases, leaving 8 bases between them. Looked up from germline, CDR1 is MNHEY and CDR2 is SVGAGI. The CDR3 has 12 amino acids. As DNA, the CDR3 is TGTGCCAGCAGTTACGAGGGTACCGAGCAGTACTTC. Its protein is CASSYEGTEQYF.

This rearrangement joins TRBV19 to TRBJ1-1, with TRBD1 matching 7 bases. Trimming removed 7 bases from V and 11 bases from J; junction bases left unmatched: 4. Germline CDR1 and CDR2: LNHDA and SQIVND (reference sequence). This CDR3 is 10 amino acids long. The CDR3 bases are TGTGCCAGTACAGGGGGTTTGGCTTTCTTT. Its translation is CASTGGLAFF.

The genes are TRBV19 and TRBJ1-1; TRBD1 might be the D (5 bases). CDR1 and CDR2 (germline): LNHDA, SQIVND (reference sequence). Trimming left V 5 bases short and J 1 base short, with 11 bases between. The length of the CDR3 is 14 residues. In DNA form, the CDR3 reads TGTGCCAGTAGTTCCGGGGGGTCGAACACTGAAGCTTTCTTT. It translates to CASSSGGSNTEAFF.

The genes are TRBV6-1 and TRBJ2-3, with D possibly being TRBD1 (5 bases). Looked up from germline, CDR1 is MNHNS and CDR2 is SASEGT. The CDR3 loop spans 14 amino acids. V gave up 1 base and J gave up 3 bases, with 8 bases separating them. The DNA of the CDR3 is TGTGCCAGCAGTGAAGGGGGCCCAACAGATACGCAGTATTTT. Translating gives CASSEGGPTDTQYF.

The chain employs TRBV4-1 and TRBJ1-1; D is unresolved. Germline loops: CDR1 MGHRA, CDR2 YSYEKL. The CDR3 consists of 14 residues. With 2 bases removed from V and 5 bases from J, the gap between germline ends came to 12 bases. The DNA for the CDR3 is TGCGCCAGCAGCCAACGAGGGCTGGTGACTGAAGCTTTCTTT. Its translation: CASSQRGLVTEAFF.

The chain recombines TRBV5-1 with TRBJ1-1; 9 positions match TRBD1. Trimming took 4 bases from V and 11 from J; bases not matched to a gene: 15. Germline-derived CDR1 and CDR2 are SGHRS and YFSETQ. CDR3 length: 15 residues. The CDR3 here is CASSQTGTGSFRAFF. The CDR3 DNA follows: TGCGCCAGCAGCCAAACCGGGACAGGGTCTTTCCGCGCTTTCTTT.

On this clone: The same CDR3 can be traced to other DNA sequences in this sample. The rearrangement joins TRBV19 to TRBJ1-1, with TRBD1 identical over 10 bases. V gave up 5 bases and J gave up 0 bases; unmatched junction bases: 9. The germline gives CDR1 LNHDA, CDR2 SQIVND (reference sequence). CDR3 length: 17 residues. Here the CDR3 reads CASSPLPGQGLNTEAFF. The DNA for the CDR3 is TGTGCCAGTAGTCCCCTCCCGGGACAGGGGCTGAACACTGAAGCTTTCTTT.

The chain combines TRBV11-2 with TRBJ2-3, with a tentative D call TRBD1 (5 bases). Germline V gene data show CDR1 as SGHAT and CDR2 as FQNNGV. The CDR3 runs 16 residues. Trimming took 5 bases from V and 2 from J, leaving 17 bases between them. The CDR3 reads CASSPRTTSTTDTQYF. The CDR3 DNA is TGTGCCAGCAGCCCACGGACAACATCTACCACAGATACGCAGTATTTT.

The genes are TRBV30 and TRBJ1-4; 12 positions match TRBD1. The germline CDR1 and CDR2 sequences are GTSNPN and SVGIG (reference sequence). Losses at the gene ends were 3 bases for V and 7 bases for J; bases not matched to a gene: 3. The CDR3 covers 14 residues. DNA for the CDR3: TGTGCCTGGAGGGGACAGGGGGCGGGTGAAAAACTGTTTTTT. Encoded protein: CAWRGQGAGEKLFF.

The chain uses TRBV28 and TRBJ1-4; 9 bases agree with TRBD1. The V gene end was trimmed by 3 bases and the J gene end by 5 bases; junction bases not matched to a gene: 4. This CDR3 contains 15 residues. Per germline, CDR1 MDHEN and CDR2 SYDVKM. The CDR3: CASSFPGTGNEKLFF. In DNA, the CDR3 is TGTGCCAGCAGTTTCCCCGGGACAGGGAATGAAAAACTGTTTTTT.

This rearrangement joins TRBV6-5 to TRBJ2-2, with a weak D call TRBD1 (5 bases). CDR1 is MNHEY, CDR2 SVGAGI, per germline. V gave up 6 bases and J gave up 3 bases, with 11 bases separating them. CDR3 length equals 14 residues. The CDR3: CASRGGADTGELFF. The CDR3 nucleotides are TGTGCCAGCAGAGGTGGGGCGGACACCGGGGAGCTGTTTTTT.

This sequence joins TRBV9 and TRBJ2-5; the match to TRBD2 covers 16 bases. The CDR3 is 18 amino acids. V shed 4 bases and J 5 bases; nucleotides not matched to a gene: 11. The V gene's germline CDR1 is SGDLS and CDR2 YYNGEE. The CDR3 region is CASSSTGTSGRESETQYF. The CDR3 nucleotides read TGTGCCAGCAGCTCAACCGGGACTAGCGGGAGGGAATCGGAGACCCAGTACTTC.

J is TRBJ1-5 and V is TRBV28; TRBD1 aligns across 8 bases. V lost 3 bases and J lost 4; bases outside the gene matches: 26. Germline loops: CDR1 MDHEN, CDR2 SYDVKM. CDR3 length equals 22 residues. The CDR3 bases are TGTGCCAGCAGTTTTTTGGGTGGTCGGGACAGGCTGAGGGGCAATGTGAATCAGCCCCAGCATTTT. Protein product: CASSFLGGRDRLRGNVNQPQHF.

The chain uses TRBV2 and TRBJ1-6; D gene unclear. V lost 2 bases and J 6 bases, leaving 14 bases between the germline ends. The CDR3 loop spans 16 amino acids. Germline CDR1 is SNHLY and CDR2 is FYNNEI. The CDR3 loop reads CASSESGFKGNSPLHF. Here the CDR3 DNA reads TGTGCCAGCAGTGAAAGCGGATTTAAGGGTAATTCACCCCTCCACTTT.

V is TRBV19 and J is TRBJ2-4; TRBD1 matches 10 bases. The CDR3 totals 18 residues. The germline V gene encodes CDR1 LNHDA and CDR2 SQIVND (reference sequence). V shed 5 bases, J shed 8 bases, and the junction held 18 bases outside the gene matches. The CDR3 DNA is TGTGCCAGTAGTTCTGCCACCCCCCTCCGGGACAGGGGCCACATTCAGTACTTC. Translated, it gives CASSSATPLRDRGHIQYF.

This chain's CDR3 is CASSERTGVRNEQFF. As DNA, the CDR3 is TGCGCCAGCAGTGAGAGGACAGGGGTAAGGAATGAGCAGTTCTTC. The chain links TRBV10-2 to TRBJ2-1; 9 nucleotides agree with TRBD1. The CDR3 has 15 residues. The germline CDR1 and CDR2 sequences are WSHSY and SAAADI. V lost 2 bases and J lost 7; bases outside the gene matches: 6.

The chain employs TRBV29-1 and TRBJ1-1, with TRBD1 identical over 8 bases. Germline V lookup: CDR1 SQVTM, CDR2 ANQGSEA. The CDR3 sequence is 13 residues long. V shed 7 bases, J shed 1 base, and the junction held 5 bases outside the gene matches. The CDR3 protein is CSAGQGWNTEAFF. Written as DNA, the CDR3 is TGCAGCGCCGGACAGGGTTGGAACACTGAAGCTTTCTTT.

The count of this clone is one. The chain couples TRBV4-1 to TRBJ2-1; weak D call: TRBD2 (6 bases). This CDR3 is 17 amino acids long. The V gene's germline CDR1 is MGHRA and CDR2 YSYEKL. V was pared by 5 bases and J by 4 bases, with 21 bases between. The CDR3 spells CASSALGTPIMYNEQFF. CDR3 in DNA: TGCGCCAGCAGCGCGCTTGGGACTCCCATAATGTACAATGAGCAGTTCTTC.

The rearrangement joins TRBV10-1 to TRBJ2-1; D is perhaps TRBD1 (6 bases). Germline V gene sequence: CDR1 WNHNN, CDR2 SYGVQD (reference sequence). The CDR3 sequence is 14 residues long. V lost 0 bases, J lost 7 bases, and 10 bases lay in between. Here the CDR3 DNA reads TGCGCCAGCAGTGAGTCGGGACAACTTAATGAGCAGTTCTTC. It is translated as CASSESGQLNEQFF.

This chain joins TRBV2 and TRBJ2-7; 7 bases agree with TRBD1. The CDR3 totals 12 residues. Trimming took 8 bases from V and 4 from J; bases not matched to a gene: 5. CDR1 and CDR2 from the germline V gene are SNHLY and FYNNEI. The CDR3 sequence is CASLGQIYEQYF. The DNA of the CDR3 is TGTGCCAGCCTGGGACAGATTTACGAGCAGTACTTC. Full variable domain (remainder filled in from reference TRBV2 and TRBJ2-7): EPEVTQTPSHQVTQMGQEVILRCVPISNHLYFYWYRQILGQKVEFLVSFYNNEISEKSEIFDDQFSVERPDGSNFTLKIRSTKLEDSAMYFCASLGQIYEQYFGPGTRLTVT.

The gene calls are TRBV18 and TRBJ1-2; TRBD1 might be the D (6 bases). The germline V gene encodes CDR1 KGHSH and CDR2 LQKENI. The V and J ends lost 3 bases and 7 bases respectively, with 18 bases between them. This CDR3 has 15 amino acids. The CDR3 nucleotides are TGTGCCAGCTCACCCGTCCTGCAGGGGCCAGGTGGCTACACCTTC. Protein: CASSPVLQGPGGYTF.

CDR3 in amino acids: CASSFGGGLSYEQYF. The CDR3 bases are TGTGCCAGCAGCTTCGGTGGAGGTCTTTCCTACGAGCAGTACTTC. V usage is TRBV11-2 and J usage is TRBJ2-7, with D perhaps TRBD2 (5 bases). The germline CDR1 and CDR2 sequences are SGHAT and FQNNGV. The CDR3 is 15 residues long. Trimming cost V 3 bases and J 1 base, with 13 bases left between them.

CDR3 nucleotide sequence: TGTGCCAGCAGTCTATATGGACAGCAAGAGACCCAGTACTTC. As protein: CASSLYGQQETQYF. The chain couples TRBV27 to TRBJ2-5, with a weak D call TRBD1 (6 bases). The V gene's germline CDR1 is MNHEY and CDR2 SMNVEV (reference sequence). This CDR3 contains 14 residues. V lost 5 bases to trimming and J lost 2 bases, with 12 bases between them.

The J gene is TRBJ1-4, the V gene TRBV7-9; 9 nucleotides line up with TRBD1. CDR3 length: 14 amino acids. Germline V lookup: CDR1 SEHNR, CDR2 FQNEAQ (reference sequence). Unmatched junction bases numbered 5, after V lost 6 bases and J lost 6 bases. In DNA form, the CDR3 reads TGTGCCAGCAGTTCGGGACAGGGTGATGAAAAACTGTTTTTT. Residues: CASSSGQGDEKLFF.